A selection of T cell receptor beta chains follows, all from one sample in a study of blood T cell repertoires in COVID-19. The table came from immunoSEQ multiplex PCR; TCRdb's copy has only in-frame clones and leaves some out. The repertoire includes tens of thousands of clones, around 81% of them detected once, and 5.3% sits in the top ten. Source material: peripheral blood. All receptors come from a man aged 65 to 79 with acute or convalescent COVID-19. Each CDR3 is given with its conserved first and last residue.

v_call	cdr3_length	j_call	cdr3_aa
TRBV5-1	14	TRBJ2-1	CASNSLIGANEQFF
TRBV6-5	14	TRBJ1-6	CASTPRGGASPLHF
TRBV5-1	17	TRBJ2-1	CASSPRIGTSGYNEQFF
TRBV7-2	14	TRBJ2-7	CASSLGRGGYEQYF
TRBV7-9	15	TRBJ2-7	CASSLVTGGQYEQYF
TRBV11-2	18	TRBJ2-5	CASSLWRTRVVTQETQYF
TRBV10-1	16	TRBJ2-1	CASSESTGGGNNEQFF
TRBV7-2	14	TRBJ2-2	CASSYRTGTGELFF
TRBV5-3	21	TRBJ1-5	CARSLASVSGVSPESNQPQHF
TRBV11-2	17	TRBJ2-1	CASSLDLGSRSYNEQFF
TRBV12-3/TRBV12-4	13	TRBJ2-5	CASTFQEVETRYF
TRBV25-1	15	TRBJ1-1	CASSEATGAVTEAFF
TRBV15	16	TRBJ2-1	CATSRDGGSSYNEQFF
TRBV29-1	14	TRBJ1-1	CSVHSPGQNTEAFF
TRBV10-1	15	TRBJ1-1	CASSGGPKGDTEAFF
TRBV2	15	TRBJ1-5	CASRGGQGGHQPQHF
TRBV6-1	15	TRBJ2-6	CASSLGGLGANVLTF
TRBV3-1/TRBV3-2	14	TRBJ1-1	CASSPQGGYTEAFF
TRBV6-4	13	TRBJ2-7	CASSTRPGVEQYF
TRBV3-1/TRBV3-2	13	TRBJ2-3	CASSDRDRETQYF
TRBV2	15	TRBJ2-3	CASSFGLAGADTQYF
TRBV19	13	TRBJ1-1	CASSPGPGVYAFF
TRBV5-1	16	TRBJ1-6	CASSSLTGSLDSPLHF
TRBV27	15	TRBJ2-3	CASSPRDYFTDTQYF
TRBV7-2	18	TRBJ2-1	CASSSLLPTSGGYNEQFF
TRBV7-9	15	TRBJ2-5	CASSFGMGGAETQYF
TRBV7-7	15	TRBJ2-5	CASSLVGGIQETQYF
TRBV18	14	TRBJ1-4	CASSLYSQNEKLFF
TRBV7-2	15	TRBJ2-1	CASSNLGGVYNEQFF
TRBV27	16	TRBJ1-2	CASSLWGAGANYGYTF
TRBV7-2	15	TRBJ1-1	CASSLLGQGATPAFF
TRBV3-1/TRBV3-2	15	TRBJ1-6	CASSQDLQQNSPLHF
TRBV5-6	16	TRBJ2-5	CASSLVGERGQETQYF
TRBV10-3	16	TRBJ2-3	CAISEGLAGATDTQYF
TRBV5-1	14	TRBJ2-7	CASSLTGGLREQYF
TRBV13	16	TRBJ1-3	CASSSKGQGDGNTIYF
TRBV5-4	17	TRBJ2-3	CASSSAGTGFRTDTQYF
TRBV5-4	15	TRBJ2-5	CASSQTDRDQETQYF
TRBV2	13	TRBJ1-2	CASDLAAMDGYTF
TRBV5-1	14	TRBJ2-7	CASSLGGSSYEQYF
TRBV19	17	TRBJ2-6	CASKEGIGSSGANVLTF
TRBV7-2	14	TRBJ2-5	CASSRSWAQETQYF
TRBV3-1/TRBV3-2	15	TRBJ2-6	CASSQEVGGANVLTF
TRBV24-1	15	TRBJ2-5	CATSDPRTSGETQYF
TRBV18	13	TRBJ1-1	CASSPSRGSEAFF
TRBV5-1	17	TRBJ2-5	CASSLDPRTSGPETQYF
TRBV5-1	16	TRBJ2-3	CASSWIGTSSTDTQYF
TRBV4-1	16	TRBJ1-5	CASSQGLDRPNQPQHF
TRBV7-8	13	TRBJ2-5	CASGRQTQETQYF
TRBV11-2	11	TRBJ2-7	CASGQGYEQYF
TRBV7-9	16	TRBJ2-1	CASSLLTAGGRGEQFF
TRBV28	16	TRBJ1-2	CASSSTGTGVFYGYTF
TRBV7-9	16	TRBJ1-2	CASSLVGGEANYGYTF
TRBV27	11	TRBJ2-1	CASSRGGEQFF
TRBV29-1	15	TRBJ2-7	CSVVGLASGAYEQYF